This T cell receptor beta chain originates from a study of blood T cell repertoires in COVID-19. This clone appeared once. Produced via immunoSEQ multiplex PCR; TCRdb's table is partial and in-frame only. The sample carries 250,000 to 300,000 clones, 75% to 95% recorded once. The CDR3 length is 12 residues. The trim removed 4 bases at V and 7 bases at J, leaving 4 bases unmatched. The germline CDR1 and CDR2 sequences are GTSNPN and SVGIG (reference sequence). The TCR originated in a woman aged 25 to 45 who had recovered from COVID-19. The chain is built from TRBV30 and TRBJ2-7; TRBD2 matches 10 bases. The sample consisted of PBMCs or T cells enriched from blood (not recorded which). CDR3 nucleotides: TGTGCCTGGAATAGCGGGGGGAGGGAGCAGTACTTC. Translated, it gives CAWNSGGREQYF.